This TCR beta chain was obtained from a study of blood T cell repertoires in COVID-19 (dated by TCRdb to 2018 to 2021). Background for the entire study: Collaborator samples came from the United States, Italy and Spain and covered acute and convalescent phases of COVID-19. Where available, HLA class I and class II types were obtained from metadata supplied by the sample provider rather than from assay-based typing. Subjects who had been exposed to COVID-19, were actively infected with it, or had recovered from it provided the deeply sampled blood TCRbeta repertoires that made up the dataset. The samples were drawn from the first 160 participants of the ongoing ImmuneRACE study and from about 1,200 subjects provided by 6 global collaborators. The sample metadata nearly always contained a de-identified subject ID, COVID-19 status, age in years and sex. The material from the prospective study consisted of cDNA or gDNA derived from T cells, B-cell-depleted T cells, or PBMCs. The repertoires were made available in a free public database intended to serve as a resource for research on the immune response to SARS-CoV-2. The investigation overall reported the following: Clinical and demographic metadata were provided uncurated, with the amount varying by source and participant.

A remark on this clone: Its target antigen remains unknown. Per-base quality was not reported, and no clone a single base away is much larger than it.

The immunoSEQ Assay, a bias-controlled multiplex PCR, was used to amplify TCRbeta CDR3 regions from genomic DNA. The paper's data handling went like this. The number of nucleated cells in each sample was estimated by amplification of reference gene primers within the assay. Sequence reads were collapsed and filtered to measure the absolute abundance of every unique TCRbeta CDR3 rearrangement. Productive Simpson clonality was computed per sample as the square root of Simpson's diversity index over productive rearrangements. TCRdb obtained this table from immuneACCESS and retained in-frame rearrangements with V and J assigned. These tables miss some clones; where compared with another copy, unresolved V genes account for less than half of the shortfall, and the remainder is unexplained. Clone size and V and J calls were adopted from that table, with D and trimming inferred from the DNA. In all, the sample holds 190,000 or so clones, and around 85% of those were seen once. The ten largest clones add up to around 20% of the sample.

Participants in the prospective study were aged about 18 to 95 years, lived in under 30 United States geographic areas, and enrolled through a virtual design. To assign participants to cohorts, the prospective study relied on clinical history that participants themselves reported in a screening survey and a study questionnaire. For ImmuneRACE Cohort 3, a participant was defined as recovered based on two consecutive negative NP/OP PCR tests, clearance by a healthcare professional, or resolution of symptoms. Each participant in the prospective study had whole blood, serum and a nasopharyngeal or oropharyngeal swab collected by mobile phlebotomists. Over an approximately 2-month period, participants in the prospective study had the option of providing additional blood draws and questionnaires. Before DNA extraction, prospective study blood samples were shipped either frozen or at room temperature.

The CDR3 covers 14 residues, taking in both the cysteine and the phenylalanine. The entry retains the CDR3 DNA only, 42 bases that are in frame from base 1. V and J are trimmed by 4 bases and 12 bases, and the gene matches miss 8 bases of the junction. The CDR1 and CDR2 encoded by the germline V gene (reference sequence) are LGHDT and YNNKEL. The sample consisted of PBMCs or T cells enriched from blood (not recorded which). This sequence originates from a man in his forties who had recovered from COVID-19. Here the chain combines TRBV3-1 (or the pseudogene TRBV3-2) and TRBJ1-6; the junction holds 8 bases that match TRBD1. The nucleotide sequence is TGTGCCAGCAGCCCTGGGACAGGTGGTGGACCCCTCCACTTT. This encodes CASSPGTGGGPLHF.